The 24 T cell receptor beta chains below all came from one sample that was sequenced in a study of cytomegalovirus exposure and HLA in healthy donors. PCR was performed using 60 Vbeta and 13 Jbeta primers. Method: immunoSEQ multiplex PCR; TCRdb's copy keeps in-frame clones and lacks some. The sample yields 150,000 to 200,000 clones, 80% seen once. Source material: PBMCs. The source of these receptors is a human donor in good health.

CDR3 nucleotide sequence: TGTGCTAGTGGATCTGGAGCGGGGGGGACAGATACGCAGTATTTT. Translated: CASGSGAGGTDTQYF. The chain couples TRBV12-5 to TRBJ2-3; 10 bases match TRBD2. Germline-derived CDR1 and CDR2 are LGHNT and FRNRAP. V shed 6 bases and J 3 bases; nucleotides not matched to a gene: 6. The CDR3 has 15 residues. The full variable domain, with the rest looked up from reference TRBV12-5 and TRBJ2-3, is DARVTQTPRHKVTEMGQEVTMRCQPILGHNTVFWYRQTMMQGLELLAYFRNRAPLDDSGMPKDRFSAEMPDATLATLKIQPSEPRDSAVYFCASGSGAGGTDTQYFGPGTRLTVL.

This chain joins TRBV7-2 and TRBJ1-1, with D uncertain. In germline, CDR1 is SGHTA, CDR2 FQGNSA. The CDR3 consists of 16 residues. V lost 3 bases to trimming and J lost 0 bases, with 14 bases between them. CDR3 protein: CASSFRRFSMNTEAFF. The CDR3 region has the DNA TGTGCCAGCAGCTTCCGTCGGTTTTCCATGAACACTGAAGCTTTCTTT.

CDR3 nucleotides: TGTGCCAGCACGCTCGGACAGGAGTATTGGGAGACCCAGTACTTC. Amino acids: CASTLGQEYWETQYF. The rearrangement links TRBV2 to TRBJ2-5, with 7 bases identical to TRBD1. Germline V CDR1 and CDR2: SNHLY, FYNNEI. This CDR3 region has 15 residues. After removal of 7 bases from V and 5 bases from J, the junction contained 13 bases not matched to a gene.

The rearrangement joins TRBV27 to TRBJ2-1; 8 bases align to TRBD2. This CDR3 contains 17 residues. The V gene end was trimmed by 3 bases and the J gene end by 2 bases; junction bases not matched to a gene: 9. Germline CDR1 reads MNHEY; CDR2 reads SMNVEV (reference sequence). CDR3 sequence: CASSLRLAGFTYNEQFF. CDR3 sequence (DNA): TGTGCCAGCAGTTTGCGGCTAGCGGGTTTTACCTACAATGAGCAGTTCTTC.

The chain employs TRBV19 and TRBJ1-2; D is possibly TRBD1 (5 bases). The germline CDR1 and CDR2 sequences are LNHDA and SQIVND (reference sequence). This CDR3 comprises 14 residues. Trimming removed 5 bases from V and 5 bases from J, with 15 bases in between. Here the CDR3 DNA reads TGTGCCAGTAGTTTCATGACAGCCGATTATGGCTACACCTTC. Protein sequence: CASSFMTADYGYTF. Looking up the rest from reference TRBV19 and TRBJ1-2 gives the full variable domain: DGGITQSPKYLFRKEGQNVTLSCEQNLNHDAMYWYRQDPGQGLRLIYYSQIVNDFQKGDIAEGYSVSREKKESFPLTVTSAQKNPTAFYLCASSFMTADYGYTFGSGTRLTVV.

The chain's CDR3 is CASSEKRAETDRGLLPLHF. CDR3 coding DNA: TGTGCCAGCAGTGAAAAAAGGGCGGAAACGGACAGGGGGCTCCTTCCCCTCCACTTT. The chain links TRBV6-1 to TRBJ1-6, with 11 bases lining up with TRBD1. The CDR3 sequence is 19 residues long. Germline V CDR1 and CDR2: MNHNS, SASEGT. Trimming cost V 2 bases and J 13 bases; bases outside gene matches: 19.

CDR3 sequence (DNA): TGTGCCAGCAGCTCGGGTGGCACGCAGTATTTT. This gives the protein CASSSGGTQYF. The chain combines TRBV2 with TRBJ2-3; D call uncertain. CDR1 is SNHLY and CDR2 is FYNNEI in the germline V gene. Trimming took 6 bases from V and 9 from J, leaving 10 bases between them. This CDR3 is 11 amino acids long.

The chain joins TRBV7-9 to TRBJ2-3, with unresolved D. V lost 4 bases and J 0 bases, leaving 8 bases between the germline ends. Germline V gene lookup returns CDR1 SEHNR and CDR2 FQNEAQ (reference sequence). This CDR3 has 14 residues. The chain's CDR3 is CASSSSASTDTQYF. CDR3 bases: TGTGCCAGCAGCTCGTCCGCGAGCACAGATACGCAGTATTTT.

As concerns this clone: Other nucleotide sequences in the sample specify the same CDR3. The chain links TRBV7-2 to TRBJ2-7; D unresolved. Germline V gene data show CDR1 as SGHTA and CDR2 as FQGNSA. The CDR3 has 11 residues. Trimming removed 3 bases from V and 3 bases from J, with 3 bases in between. As DNA, the CDR3 is TGTGCCAGCAGCTTCCACTACGAGCAGTACTTC. Translated, it gives CASSFHYEQYF.

The chain links TRBV4-2 to TRBJ1-2; no clear D. The CDR3 is made up of 12 amino acids. CDR1 and CDR2 (germline): LGHNA, YNFKEQ. Between the trimmed V and J ends, which lost 4 bases and 5 bases, there was a span of 8 bases. The CDR3 is CASSLQSYGYTF. CDR3 nucleotide sequence: TGTGCCAGCAGCCTCCAGTCGTATGGCTACACCTTC.

CDR3 in amino acids: CAISEGRQWANEKLFF. The CDR3, as DNA: TGTGCCATCAGTGAGGGCAGGCAATGGGCTAATGAAAAACTGTTTTTT. The chain is built from TRBV10-3 and TRBJ1-4; no reliable D call. Germline CDR1 and CDR2: ENHRY and SYGVKD. Trimming removed 2 bases from V and 3 bases from J, with 13 bases in between. The CDR3 loop spans 16 amino acids.

The V gene is TRBV5-1, the J gene TRBJ2-5; 8 bases align to TRBD1. The length of the CDR3 is 15 residues. CDR1 is SGHRS and CDR2 is YFSETQ in the germline V gene. J lost 6 bases, V lost 0 bases, and 7 bases had no gene match. DNA of the CDR3: TGCGCCAGCAGCTTGGCAGGGGGCGTCGCAAAGACCCAGTACTTC. The encoded protein is CASSLAGGVAKTQYF.

Notes on this clone: Given the absence of the conserved phenylalanine or tryptophan at the CDR3 end, a read error is likely. The rearrangement joins TRBV11-3 to TRBJ1-1, with D hard to call. This CDR3 region has 13 residues. Between the trimmed V and J ends, which lost 7 bases and 4 bases, there was a span of 13 bases. Per germline, CDR1 SGHNT and CDR2 YENEEA. The chain's CDR3 is CASTSRGVTEAFL. The CDR3 bases are TGTGCCAGCACCTCCAGAGGAGTCACTGAAGCTTTCTTG.

In this sample, this clone turned up a few times. This rearrangement joins TRBV6-5 to TRBJ2-2; perhaps TRBD1 as D (5 bases). There are 14 residues in the CDR3. The V and J ends lost 7 bases and 7 bases respectively, with 16 bases between them. Looked up from germline, CDR1 is MNHEY and CDR2 is SVGAGI. The chain's CDR3 is CASMRSAQGGELFF. The DNA for the CDR3 is TGTGCCAGCATGCGAAGCGCGCAGGGCGGGGAGCTGTTTTTT.

The rearrangement links TRBV6-1 to TRBJ2-3; maybe TRBD1 (5 bases). Trimming left V 9 bases short and J 2 bases short, with 12 bases between. Germline values: CDR1 MNHNS, CDR2 SASEGT. The CDR3 is 13 amino acids. CDR3 bases: TGTGCCAGTCTGGCAGGGTACACAGATACGCAGTATTTT. Amino acid sequence: CASLAGYTDTQYF.

The gene calls are TRBV7-6 and TRBJ2-3; the D gene is possibly TRBD2 (5 bases). Germline values: CDR1 SGHVS, CDR2 FNYEAQ. Trimming took off 4 bases at V and 2 bases at J, with 10 bases between the two ends. The CDR3 length is 14 residues. The CDR3 bases are TGTGCCAGCAGCTCCCGGGGTTCCACAGATACGCAGTATTTT. It translates to CASSSRGSTDTQYF.

This clone showed up just a few times. The chain employs TRBV15 and TRBJ1-1, with D perhaps TRBD1 (5 bases). This CDR3 region has 14 residues. Trimming pared 7 bases from V and 4 bases from J, leaving 16 bases between. The germline gives CDR1 LNHNV, CDR2 YYDKDF (reference sequence). DNA of the CDR3: TGTGCCACCAACAGGAATCGGGGAGGCACTGAAGCTTTCTTT. Its translation: CATNRNRGGTEAFF.

The DNA of the CDR3 is TGTGCCAGCAGTGAATTCCAGGGTTTCGGCTATGGCTACACCTTC. This codes for CASSEFQGFGYGYTF. The V call is TRBV2, the J call TRBJ1-2, with D perhaps matching TRBD1 (5 bases). From germline, CDR1 is SNHLY and CDR2 FYNNEI. The CDR3 spans 15 residues. V lost 2 bases and J lost 4, with 14 bases in between.

This sequence joins TRBV14 and TRBJ2-1; D call uncertain. The V gene lost 5 bases and the J gene lost 6 bases, with 11 bases spanning the gap. In germline, CDR1 is SGHDN, CDR2 FVKESK. The CDR3 covers 13 residues. The DNA of the CDR3 is TGTGCCAGCAGCAAAAATCGGTTCAATGAGCAGTTCTTC. Translated: CASSKNRFNEQFF.

The rearrangement joins TRBV6-1 to TRBJ2-2, with TRBD1 as a possible D gene (6 bases). This CDR3 is 14 amino acids long. Trimming cost V 5 bases and J 1 base, with 8 bases left between them. Germline-derived CDR1 and CDR2 are MNHNS and SASEGT. This CDR3 is CASSQTGNTGELFF. The CDR3 DNA follows: TGTGCCAGCAGTCAGACAGGGAACACCGGGGAGCTGTTTTTT.

The genes are TRBV7-3 and TRBJ2-3, with TRBD2 matching over 7 bases. With 5 bases clipped from V and 3 bases from J, the junction kept 8 bases outside the gene matches. Germline CDR1 and CDR2: SGHTA and FQGTGA. CDR3 length: 15 amino acids. The CDR3 region has the DNA TGTGCCAGCAGCGTTTACGGGGGGTCAACAGATACGCAGTATTTT. It codes for CASSVYGGSTDTQYF. The variable domain in full, completed from reference TRBV7-3 and TRBJ2-3, reads GAGVSQTPSNKVTEKGKYVELRCDPISGHTALYWYRQSLGQGPEFLIYFQGTGAADDSGLPNDRFFAVRPEGSVSTLKIQRTERGDSAVYLCASSVYGGSTDTQYFGPGTRLTVL.

In DNA form, the CDR3 reads TGTGCCAGCAGCTGGGGCCGGGACATAAACTATGGCTACACCTTC. Residues: CASSWGRDINYGYTF. This rearrangement joins TRBV7-9 to TRBJ1-2; D might be TRBD1 (6 bases). There are 15 residues in the CDR3. CDR1 and CDR2 from the germline V gene are SEHNR and FQNEAQ (reference sequence). Trimming left V 4 bases short and J 2 bases short, with 14 bases between.

The rearrangement links TRBV6-5 to TRBJ2-3; D is unresolved. This CDR3 has 14 amino acids. The germline V and J ends were trimmed by 0 bases and 6 bases, with 10 bases remaining between them. Germline V gene sequence: CDR1 MNHEY, CDR2 SVGAGI. The CDR3 protein is CASSYSSGSDTQYF. The CDR3 nucleotides are TGTGCCAGCAGTTACTCGTCAGGATCGGATACGCAGTATTTT.

The chain links TRBV7-2 to TRBJ2-7; 8 positions match TRBD1. Trimming removed 2 bases from V and 3 bases from J; junction bases left unmatched: 3. The CDR3 has 14 residues. The germline V gene encodes CDR1 SGHTA and CDR2 FQGNSA. CDR3 nucleotides: TGTGCCAGCAGCTTAATTGGACAGGGCTACGAGCAGTACTTC. It yields the protein CASSLIGQGYEQYF.